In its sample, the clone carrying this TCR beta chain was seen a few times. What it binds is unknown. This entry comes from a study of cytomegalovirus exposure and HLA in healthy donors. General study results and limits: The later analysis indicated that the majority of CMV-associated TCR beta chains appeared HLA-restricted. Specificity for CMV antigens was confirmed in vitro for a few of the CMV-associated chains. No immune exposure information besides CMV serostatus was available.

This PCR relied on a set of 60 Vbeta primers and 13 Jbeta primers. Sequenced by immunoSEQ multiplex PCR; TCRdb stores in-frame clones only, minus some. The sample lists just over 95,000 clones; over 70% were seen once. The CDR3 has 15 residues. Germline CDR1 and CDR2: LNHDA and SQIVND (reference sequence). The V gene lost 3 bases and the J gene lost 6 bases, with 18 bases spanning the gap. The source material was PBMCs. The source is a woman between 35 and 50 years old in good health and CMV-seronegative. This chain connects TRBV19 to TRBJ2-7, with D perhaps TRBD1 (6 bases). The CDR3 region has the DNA TGTGCCAGTAGTATCCGGGACACGGTGTACTTCGAGCAGTACTTC. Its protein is CASSIRDTVYFEQYF.